This record concerns one T cell receptor beta chain sequence. As yet, its antigen is unknown. Produced via immunoSEQ multiplex PCR; TCRdb's table is partial and in-frame only. The data contain roughly 140,000 clones, 89% of them singletons. This specimen comes from a study of T cell responses to AZD1222 COVID-19 vaccine. Study-wide points: Of spike-specific TCRs, nearly half reportedly target regions left unmutated in variants.

Trimming took off 7 bases at V and 0 bases at J, with 16 bases between the two ends. The CDR3 has 16 residues. The germline gives CDR1 MDHEN, CDR2 SYDVKM. The specimen comprised peripheral blood, sampled on day 0 of AZD1222 vaccination. The J gene is TRBJ2-1, the V gene TRBV28; D is undetermined. The source is an adult in good health. CDR3 sequence (DNA): TGTGCCAGCACTCCATCGGGCGGAAGCTCCTACAATGAGCAGTTCTTC. Translating gives CASTPSGGSSYNEQFF.